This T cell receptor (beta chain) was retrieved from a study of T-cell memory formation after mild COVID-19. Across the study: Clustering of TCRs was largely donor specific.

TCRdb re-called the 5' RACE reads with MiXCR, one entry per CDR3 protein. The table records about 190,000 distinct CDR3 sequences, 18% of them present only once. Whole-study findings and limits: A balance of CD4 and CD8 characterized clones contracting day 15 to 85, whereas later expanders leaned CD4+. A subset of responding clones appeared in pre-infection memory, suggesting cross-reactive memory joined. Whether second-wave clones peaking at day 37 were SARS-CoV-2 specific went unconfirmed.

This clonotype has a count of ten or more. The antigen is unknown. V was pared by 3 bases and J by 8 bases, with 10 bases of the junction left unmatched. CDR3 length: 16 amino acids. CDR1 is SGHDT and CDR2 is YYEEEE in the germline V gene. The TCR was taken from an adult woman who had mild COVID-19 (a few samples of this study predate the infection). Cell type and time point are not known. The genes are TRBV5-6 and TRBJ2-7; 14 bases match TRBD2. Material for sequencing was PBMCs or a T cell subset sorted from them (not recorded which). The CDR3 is CASSSQPGLAGGQQYF. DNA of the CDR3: TGTGCCAGCAGCTCACAACCAGGACTAGCGGGAGGCCAGCAGTACTTC.